Listed below are T cell receptor beta chains from one sample, sequenced in a study of blood T cells in healthy people across ages. TCRdb itself ran the 5' RACE reads through MiXCR, one entry per CDR3 protein. The table lists fewer than 950,000 distinct CDR3 sequences, under 40% of them singletons. The sample comprised blood. Source of these receptors: a man aged 18-30 years in good health. Each CDR3 is given with its conserved first and last residue. A D gene is named only where the DNA matches it firmly. A row's size may be missing; if present it is once, few, many or a size class.

abundance	v_gene	d_gene	j_gene	CDR3nt	CDR3aa
NA	TRBV12-3/TRBV12-4	TRBD1	TRBJ2-3	TGTGCCAGCACCTATAGGACAGGGGGCGATGGGTATACGCAGTATTTT	CASTYRTGGDGYTQYF
NA	TRBV9	NA	TRBJ1-2	TGTGCCAGCAGCGCAGAGGACAACTTACGTGGCTACACCTTC	CASSAEDNLRGYTF
NA	TRBV25-1	NA	TRBJ2-1	TGTGCCAGCAGCCACCTAGGCGGGCACAATGAGCAGTTCTTC	CASSHLGGHNEQFF
NA	TRBV7-9	NA	TRBJ1-1	TGTGCCAGCAGCGCAAGACAGCCGCTGAACACTGAAGCTTTCTTT	CASSARQPLNTEAFF
few	TRBV20-1	NA	TRBJ2-7	TGCAGTGCTAGAGTCCGGGACCGACCTTACGAGCAGTACTTC	CSARVRDRPYEQYF
few	TRBV7-2	NA	TRBJ2-5	TGTGCCAGCAGCTTAGAGTCCTTAGTTGGGACGGGGACCCAGTACTTC	CASSLESLVGTGTQYF
NA	TRBV2	TRBD2	TRBJ2-5	TGTGCCAGCAGTGCCCAGAGGACTGGCGGGGGGTATGGGACCCAGTACTTC	CASSAQRTGGGYGTQYF
many	TRBV7-2	TRBD2	TRBJ2-3	TGTGCCAGCAGCCCTAGAGGATGGACTAGCGACACAGATACGCAGTATTTT	CASSPRGWTSDTDTQYF
NA	TRBV6-1	NA	TRBJ2-1	TGTGCCAGCAGTGTTATCAAAAATGAGCAGTTCTTC	CASSVIKNEQFF
NA	TRBV13	TRBD1	TRBJ2-7	TGTGCCAGCAGCGTTGGACAGGGGTTCTCCTACAATGAGCAGTACTTC	CASSVGQGFSYNEQYF
many	TRBV7-3	NA	TRBJ1-2	TGTGCCAGCAGCCCATCGGGCCCTTCGGGCTACACCTTC	CASSPSGPSGYTF
many	TRBV15	NA	TRBJ2-7	TGTGCCACCAGCATGGACAACTACTCCTACGAGCAGTACTTC	CATSMDNYSYEQYF
NA	TRBV7-9	TRBD1	TRBJ1-5	TGTGCCAGCAGCGGAGACAGGGGCCCCGACGATCAGCCCCAGCATTTT	CASSGDRGPDDQPQHF
NA	TRBV5-1	NA	TRBJ2-1	TGCGCCAGCAGCTTGAATCTGGTGGACAATGAGCAGTTCTTC	CASSLNLVDNEQFF
NA	TRBV7-3	TRBD2	TRBJ2-1	TGTGCCAGCAGCTTAAGAAGCGGGGGGGTCTATGAGCAGTTCTTC	CASSLRSGGVYEQFF
NA	TRBV27	TRBD1	TRBJ2-3	TGTGCCAGCAGTATCGCCCCGGACAGGGCTGATACGCAGTATTTT	CASSIAPDRADTQYF
NA	TRBV5-6	NA	TRBJ1-2	TGTGCCAGCAGCCCGTCGGGCCAGGGAAGGGATGGCTACACCTTC	CASSPSGQGRDGYTF
NA	TRBV7-3	NA	TRBJ2-1	TGTGCCAGCAGCGGAAGCGCCGGGAATGAGCAGTTCTTC	CASSGSAGNEQFF
NA	TRBV4-2	NA	TRBJ2-1	TGTGCCAGCAGCCTAGCTCCGGGACTTCCCAATGAGCAGTTCTTC	CASSLAPGLPNEQFF
many	TRBV20-1	TRBD1	TRBJ1-6	TGCAGTGCTAGGAAGGGGGCCTCCTATAATTCACCCCTCCACTTT	CSARKGASYNSPLHF
NA	TRBV5-4	NA	TRBJ1-1	TGTGCCAGCAGCTTGATTGCCTCTGAAGCTTTCTTT	CASSLIASEAFF
NA	TRBV24-1	NA	TRBJ2-7	TGTGCAACCAGTGATTTCGGGATTGACAGGCCAGCCTACAATGAGCAGTACTTC	CATSDFGIDRPAYNEQYF
many	TRBV5-8	NA	TRBJ2-5	TGCGCCAGCAGCTTCTCCGGCCGTGAGACCCAGTACTTC	CASSFSGRETQYF
many	TRBV29-1	NA	TRBJ2-3	TGCAGCATTAGTTTGGAGGGGGCCCAAATAAGGGTCACAGATACGCAGTATTTT	CSISLEGAQIRVTDTQYF
NA	TRBV7-2	NA	TRBJ1-4	TGTGCCAGCAGCTTACGGACAACTAATGAAAAACTGTTTTTT	CASSLRTTNEKLFF
NA	TRBV20-1	TRBD2	TRBJ2-4	TGCAGTGCTAGAGATCGGTCTGCGGGAGGGTTTCTAGCCAAAAACATTCAGTACTTC	CSARDRSAGGFLAKNIQYF
few	TRBV20-1	NA	TRBJ2-4	TGCAGTGCTCCCGGGACGGAAAACATTCAGTACTTC	CSAPGTENIQYF
many	TRBV5-1	NA	TRBJ2-3	TGCGCCAGCAGCTTGGAGGGCGTAGGGGGAGATACGCAGTATTTT	CASSLEGVGGDTQYF
NA	TRBV28	TRBD1	TRBJ2-7	TGTGCCAGCAGGAGGACAGGGCATTACGGTTCCTACGAGCAGTACTTC	CASRRTGHYGSYEQYF
NA	TRBV30	TRBD1	TRBJ1-2	TGTGCCTGGGGGCGGGACAGCAACTATGGCTACACCTTC	CAWGRDSNYGYTF
few	TRBV25-1	NA	TRBJ2-1	TGTGCCAGCAGTCCCCGGGACGGTAACCTTTTCTCCTACAATGAGCAGTTCTTC	CASSPRDGNLFSYNEQFF
many	TRBV20-1	TRBD2	TRBJ2-1	TGCGGGGGTCCTGGACTAGTCCCCAATGAGCAGTTCTTC	CGGPGLVPNEQFF
NA	TRBV28	TRBD2	TRBJ2-4	TGTGCCAGCAGTTTAGGTCTGATAGCGGGGGGTTACCTCCTAGCCAAAAACATTCAGTACTTC	CASSLGLIAGGYLLAKNIQYF
many	TRBV7-2	NA	TRBJ2-7	TGTGCCAGCAGCCCAGGGTATTACGAGCAGTACTTC	CASSPGYYEQYF
NA	TRBV5-1	TRBD2	TRBJ2-1	TGCGCCAGCAGCCTCGTCGGGGGGGGCCTCGATGAGCAGTTCTTC	CASSLVGGGLDEQFF
few	TRBV29-1	TRBD1	TRBJ2-5	TGCAGCGCTCAGGGGGCTTTTGGGGAGACCCAGTACTTC	CSAQGAFGETQYF
NA	TRBV29-1	NA	TRBJ2-1	TGCAGCGGGCGACTAGTGGATGAGCAGTTCTTC	CSGRLVDEQFF
NA	TRBV7-7	NA	TRBJ2-7	TGTGCTAGCAGCCCCGAGGGGAGCCCGGTCTACGAGCAGTACTTC	CASSPEGSPVYEQYF
few	TRBV5-6	NA	TRBJ2-5	TGTGCCAGCAGCTTGGGGACTGCCGGAGAGACCCAGTACTTC	CASSLGTAGETQYF
many	TRBV25-1	NA	TRBJ2-7	TGTGCCAGCAGTTACTCTACCTACGAGCAGTACTTC	CASSYSTYEQYF
many	TRBV29-1	TRBD1	TRBJ1-2	TGCAGCGCACGGGGACAGTCGATGCATGGCTACACCTTC	CSARGQSMHGYTF
many	TRBV20-1	NA	TRBJ1-2	TGCAGTGCTAGGGGGACTGAGGCTGGCTACACCTTC	CSARGTEAGYTF
NA	TRBV19	NA	TRBJ1-1	TGTGCCAGTAGTGCGGACACGACGACTGAAGCTTTCTTT	CASSADTTTEAFF
NA	TRBV12-3/TRBV12-4	NA	TRBJ2-3	TGTGCCAGCAGCCCAGTGAGCGCTGATGCGCAGTATTTT	CASSPVSADAQYF
many	TRBV12-3/TRBV12-4	TRBD2	TRBJ2-5	TGTGCCAGCAGTTTTCCGGGGGGATACCAAGAGACCCAGTACTTC	CASSFPGGYQETQYF
NA	TRBV20-1	NA	TRBJ2-1	TGCAGTGCTATCGGGGGACGTTACAATGAGCAGTTCTTC	CSAIGGRYNEQFF
once	TRBV7-2	TRBD1	TRBJ2-7	TGTGCCAGCAGCCACGGACAGGGAAGCGAGCAGTACTTC	CASSHGQGSEQYF